The clone carrying this T cell receptor beta chain was seen repeatedly, ten times or more. Its antigen is unidentified. These data originate in a study of T-cell memory formation after mild COVID-19. Overall study results and limits: Cross-reactive memory appears to have joined, as suggested by some responding clones showing up in pre-infection memory.

In TCRdb, the 5' RACE reads were re-called with MiXCR into one record per CDR3 protein. The data contain approximately 300,000 distinct CDR3 sequences, approximately 15% of them singletons. The CDR3 is made up of 16 amino acids. Germline V CDR1 and CDR2: SEHNR, FQNEAQ (reference sequence). V shed 1 base and J shed 5 bases, with 18 bases lying between them. The sample was PBMCs or a T cell subset sorted from them (not recorded which). The receptor comes from a man aged 18 to 30 who had mild COVID-19 (a few samples of this study predate the infection). Cell type and time point are not known. The V and J genes are TRBV7-9 and TRBJ2-7; D may correspond to TRBD1 or TRBD2 (5 bases each). The CDR3 nucleotides are TGTGCCAGCAGCTTAGGAACGACCGGGGCGGGCGACGAGCAGTACTTC. Protein sequence: CASSLGTTGAGDEQYF.